This TCR beta chain emerged from a study of T cell repertoires in cytomegalovirus infection. In TCRdb, the reads were re-called with MiXCR into one record per CDR3 protein. The sample records roughly 640,000 distinct CDR3 sequences, 20% to 30% being singletons. Study results and limitations: CMV-specific TCR beta clonotypes restricted by HLA-C dominated the ex vivo response.

V dropped 0 bases and J dropped 6 bases, with 11 bases sitting between them. Germline V gene sequence: CDR1 DFQATT, CDR2 SNEGSKA (reference sequence). This CDR3 is built from 13 residues. The table lists this clonotype with a few counts. Antigen specificity is unknown. The sequence came from a human donor in good health (CMV status not recorded). Some clones in this sample may be carry-over from other donors' samples. This chain joins TRBV20-1 and TRBJ1-2; D not resolved. Sequenced material: CD8+ T cells from PBMCs. The DNA of the CDR3 is TGCAGTGCTAGAGATGAAAAAGTAAATGGCTACACCTTC. Encoded protein: CSARDEKVNGYTF.